The 3 T cell receptor beta chains presented below share a single source sample, sequenced in a study of T cell responses to AZD1222 COVID-19 vaccine. Measured with immunoSEQ multiplex PCR; TCRdb has only the in-frame clones, and not every one. Altogether around 130,000 clones are present, more than 85% being singletons, with the ten largest covering over 4%. Sequencing was performed on peripheral blood, taken 28 days after the second AZD1222 dose. The receptors come from an adult who received the AZD1222 COVID-19 vaccine.

This sequence joins TRBV9 and TRBJ2-1; 10 bases align to TRBD2. With V trimmed by 0 bases and J by 5 bases, 11 bases remained unmatched. The CDR3 is 18 amino acids. Germline CDR1 reads SGDLS; CDR2 reads YYNGEE. The CDR3 DNA is TGTGCCAGCAGCGTAGTCCCTAGCGGGAGATCGGGTAACAATGAGCAGTTCTTC. This encodes CASSVVPSGRSGNNEQFF.

The chain links TRBV10-3 to TRBJ2-6, with D unresolved. Trimming removed 2 bases from V and 0 bases from J, with 2 bases in between. Germline V lookup: CDR1 ENHRY, CDR2 SYGVKD. The CDR3 loop spans 14 amino acids. The DNA of the CDR3 is TGTGCCATCAGTGAGCTCTCTGGGGCCAACGTCCTGACTTTC. Translated: CAISELSGANVLTF.

This chain uses TRBV4-2 with TRBJ2-1, with 8 bases matching TRBD2. The CDR3 covers 15 residues. V dropped 5 bases and J dropped 3; count of bases not matched to a gene: 6. Germline loops: CDR1 LGHNA, CDR2 YNFKEQ. The CDR3: CASSLEAGVYNEQFF. CDR3 nucleotides: TGTGCCAGCAGCTTAGAAGCGGGGGTCTACAATGAGCAGTTCTTC.